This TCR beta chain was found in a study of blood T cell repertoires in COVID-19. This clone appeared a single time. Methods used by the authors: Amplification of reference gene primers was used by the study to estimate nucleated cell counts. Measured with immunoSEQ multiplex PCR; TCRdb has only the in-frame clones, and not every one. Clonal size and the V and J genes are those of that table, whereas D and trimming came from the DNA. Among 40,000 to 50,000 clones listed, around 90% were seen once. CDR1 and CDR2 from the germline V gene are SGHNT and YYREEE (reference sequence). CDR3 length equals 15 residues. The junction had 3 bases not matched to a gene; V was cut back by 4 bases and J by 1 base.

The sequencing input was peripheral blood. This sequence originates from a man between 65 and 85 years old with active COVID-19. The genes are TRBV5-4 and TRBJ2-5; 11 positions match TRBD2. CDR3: CASSLGTSGQETQYF. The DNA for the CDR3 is TGTGCCAGCAGCCTGGGGACTAGCGGCCAAGAGACCCAGTACTTC.